This T cell receptor beta chain was retrieved from a study of cytomegalovirus exposure and HLA in healthy donors. Study-wide results and limits: Researchers catalogued approximately 160 TCR beta chains as cytomegalovirus-associated.

The CDR3 totals 15 residues. Germline V CDR1 and CDR2: SGHAT, FQDESV (reference sequence). V shed 2 bases, J shed 6 bases, and the junction held 9 bases outside the gene matches. With 60 Vbeta and 13 Jbeta primers, the PCR was carried out. Assay: immunoSEQ multiplex PCR; the TCRdb copy retains only in-frame clones and omits some. The sample's table shows some 47,000 clones. As for this clone: Its antigen is currently unknown.

This clonotype originated in a woman between 40 and 55 years old in good health and CMV-seronegative. The source material was PBMCs. The chain combines TRBV11-1 with TRBJ1-1, with 7 bases matching TRBD1. The CDR3 here is CASSLSQGDGAEAFF. In nucleotides, the CDR3 is TGTGCCAGCAGCTTATCCCAGGGGGACGGGGCTGAAGCTTTCTTT.